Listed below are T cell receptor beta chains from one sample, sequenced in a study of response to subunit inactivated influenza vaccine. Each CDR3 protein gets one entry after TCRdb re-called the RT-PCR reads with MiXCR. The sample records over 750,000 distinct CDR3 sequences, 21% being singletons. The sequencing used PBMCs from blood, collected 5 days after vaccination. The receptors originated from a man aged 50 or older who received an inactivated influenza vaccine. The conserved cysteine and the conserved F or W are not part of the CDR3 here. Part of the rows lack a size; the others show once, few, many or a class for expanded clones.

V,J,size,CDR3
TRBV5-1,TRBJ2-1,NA,ASSLWGRGLADAGNYNEQF
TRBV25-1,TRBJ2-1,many,ASRRADRPYNEQF
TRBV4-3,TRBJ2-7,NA,ASSQEDGGSYEQY
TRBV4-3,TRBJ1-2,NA,ASSQAASPISYT
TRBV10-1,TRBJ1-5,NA,ASSDGRNQPQH
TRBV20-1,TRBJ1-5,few,SARARVVDQPQH
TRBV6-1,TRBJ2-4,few,ATRGNLAKNIQY
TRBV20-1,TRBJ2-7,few,SALGTSGTYEQY
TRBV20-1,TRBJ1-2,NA,SARAGRDYGYT
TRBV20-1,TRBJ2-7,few,SASRGLAGGEEQY
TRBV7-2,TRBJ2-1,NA,ASSLVGQGLYAKF
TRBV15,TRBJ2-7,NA,ATSRDHDRDYEQY
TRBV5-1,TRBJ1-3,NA,ASGRGDENTIY
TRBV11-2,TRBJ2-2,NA,ASSFRRSYSGELF
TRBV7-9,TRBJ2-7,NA,ASSPWDRPYEQY
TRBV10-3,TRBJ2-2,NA,AISSGTPSSGELF
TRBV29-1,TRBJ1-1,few,SVEQQIEAF
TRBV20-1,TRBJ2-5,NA,SARDGYPQY
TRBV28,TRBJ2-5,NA,ASSPQGTGDETPQY
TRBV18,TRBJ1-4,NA,ASSPPGLGGEKPF
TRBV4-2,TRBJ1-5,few,ASSQDRGQVNQPQH
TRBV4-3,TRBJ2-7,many,ASSQDAQGDYEQY
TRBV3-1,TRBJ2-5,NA,SSSQDSASVETQY
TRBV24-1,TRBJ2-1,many,ATSDLLQGSEQF